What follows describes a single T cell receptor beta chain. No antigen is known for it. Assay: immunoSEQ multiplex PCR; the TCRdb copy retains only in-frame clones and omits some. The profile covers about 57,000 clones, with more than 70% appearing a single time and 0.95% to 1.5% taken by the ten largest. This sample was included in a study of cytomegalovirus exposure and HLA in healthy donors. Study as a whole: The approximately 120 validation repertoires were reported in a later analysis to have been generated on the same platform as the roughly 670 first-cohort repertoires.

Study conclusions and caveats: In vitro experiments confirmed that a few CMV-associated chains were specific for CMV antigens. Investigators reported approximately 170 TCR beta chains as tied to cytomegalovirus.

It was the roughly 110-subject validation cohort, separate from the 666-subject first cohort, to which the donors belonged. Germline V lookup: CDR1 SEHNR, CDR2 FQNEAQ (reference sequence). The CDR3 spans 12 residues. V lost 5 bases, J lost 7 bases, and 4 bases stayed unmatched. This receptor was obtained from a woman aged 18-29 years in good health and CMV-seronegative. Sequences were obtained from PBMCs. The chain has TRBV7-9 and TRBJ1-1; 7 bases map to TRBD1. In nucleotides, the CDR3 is TGTGCCAGCAGCGCAGGGGGATATGAAGCTTTCTTT. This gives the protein CASSAGGYEAFF.